A single sample gave rise to the 8 T cell receptor beta chains below, sequenced in a study of blood T cell repertoires in COVID-19. Using immunoSEQ multiplex PCR, the repertoire was profiled, and TCRdb retains in-frame clones only, with some absent. This sample has around 260,000 clones, with about 90% found just once. Sequencing was performed on peripheral blood. The receptors shown here come from a woman between 65 and 79 years old with COVID-19, enrolled during active disease.

This rearrangement joins TRBV19 to TRBJ1-2, with TRBD1 matching 11 bases. The CDR3 has 15 amino acids. CDR1 and CDR2 (germline): LNHDA, SQIVND (reference sequence). V lost 5 bases and J lost 3; bases outside the gene matches: 5. DNA of the CDR3: TGTGCCAGTAGTTTGGACAGGGGGCTTCACTATGGCTACACCTTC. Encoded protein: CASSLDRGLHYGYTF.

The V call is TRBV29-1, the J call TRBJ2-7; D ambiguous. Germline values: CDR1 SQVTM, CDR2 ANQGSEA. Trimming took 2 bases from V and 3 from J, leaving 20 bases between them. This CDR3 spans 16 amino acids. CDR3 sequence: CSVETAEGSVFYEQYF. In DNA, the CDR3 is TGCAGCGTTGAAACGGCGGAAGGTTCCGTTTTCTACGAGCAGTACTTC.

This clone was counted once. The chain couples TRBV6-2 or TRBV6-3 to TRBJ2-7, with D perhaps TRBD2 (5 bases). CDR1 is MNHEY, CDR2 SVGEGT, per germline. V lost 6 bases and J 2 bases, leaving 8 bases between the germline ends. The CDR3 sequence is 12 residues long. CDR3 bases: TGTGCCAGCAGCTCACTAGCCTACGAGCAGTACTTC. Amino acids: CASSSLAYEQYF.

CDR3 protein: CASSLDRLAVYNEQFF. The CDR3 DNA is TGTGCCAGCAGCTTGGATAGACTAGCGGTTTACAATGAGCAGTTCTTC. The genes are TRBV5-6 and TRBJ2-1, with TRBD2 matching 9 bases. J was trimmed by 4 bases and V by 0 bases; bases with no gene match: 5. This CDR3 contains 16 residues. The germline V gene has CDR1 SGHDT and CDR2 YYEEEE.

V and J are TRBV6-5 and TRBJ1-4; D ambiguous. V was shortened by 6 bases and J by 10 bases, with 21 bases between the two germline ends. The germline V gene encodes CDR1 MNHEY and CDR2 SVGAGI. The length of the CDR3 is 15 residues. The CDR3 nucleotides read TGTGCCAGCAGCTCCTTCGAGGCAGGAGGGATAAAACTGTTTTTT. This encodes CASSSFEAGGIKLFF.

V usage is TRBV2 and J usage is TRBJ1-6, with D possibly matching TRBD1 (5 bases). Germline CDR1 is SNHLY and CDR2 is FYNNEI. CDR3 size: 13 residues. V was clipped by 4 bases and J by 10 bases, with 11 bases between them. The CDR3 region is CASSASGRSPLHF. CDR3 nucleotide sequence: TGTGCCAGCAGTGCTTCAGGGCGCTCACCCCTCCACTTT.

The V and J genes are TRBV3-1 (or the pseudogene TRBV3-2) and TRBJ1-6; TRBD1 might be the D (6 bases). The V end lost 1 base, the J end lost 7 bases, and 11 bases lay between the germline ends. The CDR3 runs 15 residues. In germline, CDR1 is LGHDT, CDR2 YNNKEL (reference sequence). The CDR3 protein is CASSQGRDKNSPLHF. The CDR3 DNA follows: TGTGCCAGCAGCCAAGGCAGGGACAAAAATTCACCCCTCCACTTT.

This chain uses TRBV5-3 with TRBJ2-3; maybe TRBD2 (6 bases). TRBV5-3 carries the ORF label, with uncertain function. The length of the CDR3 is 14 residues. V lost 6 bases and J lost 3, with 14 bases in between. The CDR3 here is CARNKGGITDTQYF. DNA for the CDR3: TGTGCCAGAAATAAGGGCGGGATAACAGATACGCAGTATTTT.